Given below is one TCR beta chain in context. What it recognizes is unknown. The sample comes from a study of T cell responses to AZD1222 COVID-19 vaccine. Overall study context: Second-dose schedules of about 4 or about 12 weeks were combined.

The study, taken as a whole, reports: Breadth and depth of Spike-specific TCRs rose after two AZD1222 doses. Targets within unmutated variant regions were reportedly found for nearly half of spike-specific TCRs. Spike as a whole was targeted by vaccine-associated CD4 TCRs, dominant at 160-218 and 743-854.

The CDR3 has 12 amino acids. Trimming shortened V by 11 bases and J by 4 bases, and 14 bases separated the two germline ends. The germline CDR1 and CDR2 sequences are LNHDA and SQIVND (reference sequence). TCRdb's copy holds only in-frame clones and misses some; the assay was immunoSEQ multiplex PCR. The sample includes 120,000 or so clones, roughly nine tenths of them seen just once. This TCR derives from an adult in good health. V and J are TRBV19 and TRBJ1-1; D unclear. The material was peripheral blood, obtained on day 0 of AZD1222 vaccination. CDR3 protein: CASSKVATEAFF. In DNA, the CDR3 is TGTGCCTCCAGCAAGGTGGCCACTGAAGCTTTCTTT.